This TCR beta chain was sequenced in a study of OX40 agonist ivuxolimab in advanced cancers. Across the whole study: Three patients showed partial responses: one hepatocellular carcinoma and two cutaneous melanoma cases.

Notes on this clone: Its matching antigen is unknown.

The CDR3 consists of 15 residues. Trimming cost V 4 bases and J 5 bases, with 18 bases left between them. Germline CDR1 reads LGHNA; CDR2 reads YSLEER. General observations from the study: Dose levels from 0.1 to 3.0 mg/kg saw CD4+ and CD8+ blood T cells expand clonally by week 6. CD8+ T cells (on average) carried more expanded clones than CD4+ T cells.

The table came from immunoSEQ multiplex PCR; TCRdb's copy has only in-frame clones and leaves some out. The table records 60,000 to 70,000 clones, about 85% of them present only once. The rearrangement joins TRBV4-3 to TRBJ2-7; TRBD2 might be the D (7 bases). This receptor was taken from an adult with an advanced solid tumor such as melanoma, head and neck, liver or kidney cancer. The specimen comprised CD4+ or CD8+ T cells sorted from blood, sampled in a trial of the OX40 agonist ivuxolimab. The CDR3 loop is CASSPKLGGGHEQYF. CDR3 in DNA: TGCGCCAGCAGCCCCAAGCTTGGGGGGGGGCACGAGCAGTACTTC.